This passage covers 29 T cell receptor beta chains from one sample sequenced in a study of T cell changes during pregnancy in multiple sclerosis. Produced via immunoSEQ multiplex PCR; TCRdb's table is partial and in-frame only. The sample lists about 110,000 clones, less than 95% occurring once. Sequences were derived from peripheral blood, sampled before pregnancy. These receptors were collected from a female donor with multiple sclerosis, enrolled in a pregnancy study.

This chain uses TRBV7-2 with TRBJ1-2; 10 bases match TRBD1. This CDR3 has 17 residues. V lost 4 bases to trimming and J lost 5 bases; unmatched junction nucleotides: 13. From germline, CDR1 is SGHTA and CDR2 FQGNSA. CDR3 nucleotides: TGTGCCAGCAGCTCCGGGGACAGGGGATCTGGGCGGTATGGCTACACCTTC. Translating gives CASSSGDRGSGRYGYTF.

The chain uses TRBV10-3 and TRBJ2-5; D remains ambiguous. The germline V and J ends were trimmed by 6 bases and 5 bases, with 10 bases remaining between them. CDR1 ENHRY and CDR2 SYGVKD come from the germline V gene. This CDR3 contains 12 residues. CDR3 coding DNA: TGTGCCATCAGGGCCTCCTCGGAGACCCAGTACTTC. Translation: CAIRASSETQYF.

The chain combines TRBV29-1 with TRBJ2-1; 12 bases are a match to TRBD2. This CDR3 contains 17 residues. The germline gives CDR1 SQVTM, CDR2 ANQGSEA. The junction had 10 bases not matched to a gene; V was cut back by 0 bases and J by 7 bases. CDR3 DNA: TGCAGCGTTGAAGATATCGTGACTAGCGGGGGCCGGAATGAGCAGTTCTTC. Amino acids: CSVEDIVTSGGRNEQFF.

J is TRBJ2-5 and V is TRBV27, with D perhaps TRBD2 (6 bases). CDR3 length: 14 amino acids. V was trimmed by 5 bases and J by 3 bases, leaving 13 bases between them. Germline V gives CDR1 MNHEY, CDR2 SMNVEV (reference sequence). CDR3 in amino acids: CASSPPGLEETQYF. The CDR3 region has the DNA TGTGCCAGCAGTCCCCCGGGACTCGAAGAGACCCAGTACTTC.

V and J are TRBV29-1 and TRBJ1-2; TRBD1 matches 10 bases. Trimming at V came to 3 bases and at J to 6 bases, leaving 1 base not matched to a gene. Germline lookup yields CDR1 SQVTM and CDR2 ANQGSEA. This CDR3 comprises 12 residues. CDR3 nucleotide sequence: TGCAGCGTTGAGGGGACAGGGGATGGCTACACCTTC. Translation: CSVEGTGDGYTF.

The DNA for the CDR3 is TGTGCCAGCAGTTTTGTCAGCTCCTACGAGCAGTACTTC. It is translated as CASSFVSSYEQYF. The rearrangement uses TRBV28 and TRBJ2-7, with unresolved D. The CDR3 is 13 residues long. Germline V gene data show CDR1 as MDHEN and CDR2 as SYDVKM. V lost 3 bases and J lost 0, with 6 bases in between.

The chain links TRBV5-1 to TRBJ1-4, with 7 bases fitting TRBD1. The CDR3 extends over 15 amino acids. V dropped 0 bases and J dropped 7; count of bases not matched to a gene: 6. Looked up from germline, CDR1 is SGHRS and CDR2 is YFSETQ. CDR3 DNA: TGCGCCAGCAGCTTGGGCGGGACAGCGCCTGAAAAACTGTTTTTT. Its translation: CASSLGGTAPEKLFF.

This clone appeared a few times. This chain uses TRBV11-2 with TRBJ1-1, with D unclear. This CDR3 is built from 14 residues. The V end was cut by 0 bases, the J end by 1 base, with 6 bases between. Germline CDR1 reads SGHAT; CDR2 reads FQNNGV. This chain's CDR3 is CASSLDRKNTEAFF. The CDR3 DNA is TGTGCCAGCAGCTTAGATAGAAAGAACACTGAAGCTTTCTTT.

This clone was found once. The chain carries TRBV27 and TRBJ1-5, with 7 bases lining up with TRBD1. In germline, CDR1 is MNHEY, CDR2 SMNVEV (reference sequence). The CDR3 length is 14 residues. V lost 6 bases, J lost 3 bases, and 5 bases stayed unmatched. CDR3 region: CASSDRVNNQPQHF. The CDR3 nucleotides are TGTGCCAGCAGCGACAGGGTTAACAATCAGCCCCAGCATTTT.

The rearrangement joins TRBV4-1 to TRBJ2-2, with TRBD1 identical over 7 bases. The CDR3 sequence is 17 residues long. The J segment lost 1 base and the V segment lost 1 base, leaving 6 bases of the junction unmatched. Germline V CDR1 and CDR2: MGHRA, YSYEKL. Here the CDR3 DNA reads TGCGCCAGCAGCCAAGGGGCCCGGGACAGGAACACCGGGGAGCTGTTTTTT. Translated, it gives CASSQGARDRNTGELFF.

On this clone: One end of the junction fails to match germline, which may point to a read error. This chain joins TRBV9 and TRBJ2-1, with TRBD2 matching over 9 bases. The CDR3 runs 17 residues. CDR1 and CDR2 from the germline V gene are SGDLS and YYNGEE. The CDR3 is CASSYASGTSSHNEQFF. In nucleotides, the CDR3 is TGTGCCAGCAGCTATGCCTCCGGGACTAGCTCCCACAATGAGCAGTTCTTC.

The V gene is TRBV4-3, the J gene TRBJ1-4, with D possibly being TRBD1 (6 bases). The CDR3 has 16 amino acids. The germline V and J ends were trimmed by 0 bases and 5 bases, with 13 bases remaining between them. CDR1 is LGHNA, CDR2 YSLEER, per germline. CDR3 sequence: CASSQDWNRENEKLFF. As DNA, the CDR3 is TGCGCCAGCAGCCAAGATTGGAACAGGGAGAATGAAAAACTGTTTTTT.

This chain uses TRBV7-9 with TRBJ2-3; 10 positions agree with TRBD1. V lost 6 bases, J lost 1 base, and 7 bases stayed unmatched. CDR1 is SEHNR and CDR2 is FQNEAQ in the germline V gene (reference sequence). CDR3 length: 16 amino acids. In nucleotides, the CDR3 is TGTGCCAGCAGTTTTGACAGGGGGCTTCGCACAGATACGCAGTATTTT. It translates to CASSFDRGLRTDTQYF.

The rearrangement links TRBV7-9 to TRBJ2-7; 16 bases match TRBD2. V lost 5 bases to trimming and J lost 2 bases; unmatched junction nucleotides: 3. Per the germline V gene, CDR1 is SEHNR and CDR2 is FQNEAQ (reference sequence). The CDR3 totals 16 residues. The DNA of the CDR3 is TGTGCCAGCAGCGGGGGGACTAGCGGGAGGGCCTACGAGCAGTACTTC. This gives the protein CASSGGTSGRAYEQYF.

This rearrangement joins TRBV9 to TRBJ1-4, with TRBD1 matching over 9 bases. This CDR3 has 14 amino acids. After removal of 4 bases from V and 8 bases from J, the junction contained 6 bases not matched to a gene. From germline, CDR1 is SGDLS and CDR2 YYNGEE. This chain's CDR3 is CASSPRTGVEKLFF. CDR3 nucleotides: TGTGCCAGCAGCCCCCGGACAGGGGTCGAAAAACTGTTTTTT.

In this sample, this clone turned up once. This chain's CDR3 is CASSHRSSPLSNEKLFF. CDR3 coding DNA: TGCGCCAGCAGCCACAGGTCCAGTCCCTTGTCTAATGAAAAACTGTTTTTT. The genes are TRBV4-3 and TRBJ1-4, with D unclear. From germline, CDR1 is LGHNA and CDR2 YSLEER. The CDR3 covers 17 residues. Trimming cost V 3 bases and J 3 bases, with 17 bases left between them.

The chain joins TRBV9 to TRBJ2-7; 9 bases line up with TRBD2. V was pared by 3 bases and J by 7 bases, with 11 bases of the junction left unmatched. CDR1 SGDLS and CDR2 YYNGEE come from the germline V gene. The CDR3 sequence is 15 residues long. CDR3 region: CASSASGTPPVEQYF. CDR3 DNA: TGTGCCAGCAGCGCTAGCGGGACCCCCCCTGTGGAGCAGTACTTC.

The CDR3 region has the DNA TGTGCCAGCAGCTTAACGGGGGTAACCGGGGAGCTGTTTTTT. Translated, it gives CASSLTGVTGELFF. The chain links TRBV7-7 to TRBJ2-2, with D possibly being TRBD2 (6 bases). The ends were cut back, 2 bases at V and 5 bases at J, with 9 bases in the middle. The germline gives CDR1 SSHAT, CDR2 FNYEAQ (reference sequence). The CDR3 extends over 14 amino acids. The full variable domain, rest sourced from reference TRBV7-7 and TRBJ2-2, is GAGVSQSPRYKVTKRGQDVTLRCDPISSHATLYWYQQALGQGPEFLTYFNYEAQPDKSGLPSDRFSAERPEGSISTLTIQRTEQRDSAMYRCASSLTGVTGELFFGEGSRLTVL.

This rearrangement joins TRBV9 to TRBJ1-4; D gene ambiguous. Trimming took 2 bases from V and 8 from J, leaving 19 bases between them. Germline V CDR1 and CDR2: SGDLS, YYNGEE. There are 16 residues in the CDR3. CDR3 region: CASSVGRALGREKLFF. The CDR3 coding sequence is TGTGCCAGCAGCGTGGGAAGGGCCCTGGGGAGAGAAAAACTGTTTTTT. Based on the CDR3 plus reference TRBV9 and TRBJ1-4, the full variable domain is DSGVTQTPKHLITATGQRVTLRCSPRSGDLSVYWYQQSLDQGLQFLIQYYNGEERAKGNILERFSAQQFPDLHSELNLSSLELGDSALYFCASSVGRALGREKLFFGSGTQLSVL.

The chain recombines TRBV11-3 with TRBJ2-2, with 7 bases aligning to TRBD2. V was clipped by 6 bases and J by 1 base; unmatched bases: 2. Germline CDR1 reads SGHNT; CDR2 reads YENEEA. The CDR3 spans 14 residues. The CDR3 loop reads CASRTGGNTGELFF. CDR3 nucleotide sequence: TGTGCCAGCAGAACGGGAGGGAACACCGGGGAGCTGTTTTTT.

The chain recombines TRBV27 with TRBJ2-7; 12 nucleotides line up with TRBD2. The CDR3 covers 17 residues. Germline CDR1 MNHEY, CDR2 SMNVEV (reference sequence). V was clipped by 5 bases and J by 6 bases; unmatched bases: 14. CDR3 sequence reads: CASSKGQLAGGSGEQYF. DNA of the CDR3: TGTGCCAGCAGTAAAGGTCAGCTAGCGGGGGGGTCCGGCGAGCAGTACTTC.

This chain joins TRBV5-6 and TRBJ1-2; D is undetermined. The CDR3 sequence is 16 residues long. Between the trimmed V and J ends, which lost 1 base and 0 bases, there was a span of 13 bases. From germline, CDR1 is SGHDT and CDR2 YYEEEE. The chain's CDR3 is CASSLLQDKPNYGYTF. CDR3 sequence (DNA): TGTGCCAGCAGCTTGTTGCAAGACAAACCTAACTATGGCTACACCTTC.

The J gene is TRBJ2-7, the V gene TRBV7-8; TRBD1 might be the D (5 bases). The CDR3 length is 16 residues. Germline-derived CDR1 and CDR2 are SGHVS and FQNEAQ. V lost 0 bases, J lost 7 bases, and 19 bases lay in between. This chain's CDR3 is CASSLAGALGTGEQYF. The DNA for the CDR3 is TGTGCCAGCAGCTTAGCAGGGGCGCTAGGAACGGGTGAGCAGTACTTC.

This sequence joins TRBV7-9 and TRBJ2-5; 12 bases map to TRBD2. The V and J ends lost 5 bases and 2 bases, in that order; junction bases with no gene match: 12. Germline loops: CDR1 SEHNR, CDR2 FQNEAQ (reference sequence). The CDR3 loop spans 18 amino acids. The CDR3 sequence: CASSPTWTSGNHQETQYF. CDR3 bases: TGTGCCAGCAGCCCTACCTGGACTAGCGGGAACCATCAAGAGACCCAGTACTTC. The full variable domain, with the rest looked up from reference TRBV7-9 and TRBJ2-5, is DTGVSQNPRHKITKRGQNVTFRCDPISEHNRLYWYRQTLGQGPEFLTYFQNEAQLEKSRLLSDRFSAERPKGSFSTLEIQRTEQGDSAMYLCASSPTWTSGNHQETQYFGPGTRLLVL.

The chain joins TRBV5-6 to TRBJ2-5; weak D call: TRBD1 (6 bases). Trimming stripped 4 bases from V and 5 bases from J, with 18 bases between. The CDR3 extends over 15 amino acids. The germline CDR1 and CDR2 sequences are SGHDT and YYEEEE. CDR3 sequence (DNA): TGTGCCAGCAGCGGCTGGGGGCCCCAGGGGGAGACCCAGTACTTC. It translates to CASSGWGPQGETQYF.

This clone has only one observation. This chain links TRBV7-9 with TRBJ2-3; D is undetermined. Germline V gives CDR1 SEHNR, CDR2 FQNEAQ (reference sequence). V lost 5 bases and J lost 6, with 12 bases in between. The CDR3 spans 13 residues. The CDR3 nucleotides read TGTGCCAGCAGCGTCCGCGGAGCGGATACGCAGTATTTT. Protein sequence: CASSVRGADTQYF.

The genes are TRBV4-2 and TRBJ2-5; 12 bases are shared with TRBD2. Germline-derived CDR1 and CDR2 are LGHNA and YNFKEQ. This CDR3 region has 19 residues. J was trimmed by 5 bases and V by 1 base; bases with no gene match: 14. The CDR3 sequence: CASSQGLAGGPSARETQYF. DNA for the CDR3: TGTGCCAGCAGCCAAGGGCTAGCGGGAGGGCCCTCGGCGCGGGAGACCCAGTACTTC.

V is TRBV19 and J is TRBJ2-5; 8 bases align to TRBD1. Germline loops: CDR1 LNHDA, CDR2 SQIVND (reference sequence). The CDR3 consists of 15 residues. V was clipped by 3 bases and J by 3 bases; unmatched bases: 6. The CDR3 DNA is TGTGCCAGTAGTATTCGCTCACAGGGGGAAGAGACCCAGTACTTC. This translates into CASSIRSQGEETQYF.

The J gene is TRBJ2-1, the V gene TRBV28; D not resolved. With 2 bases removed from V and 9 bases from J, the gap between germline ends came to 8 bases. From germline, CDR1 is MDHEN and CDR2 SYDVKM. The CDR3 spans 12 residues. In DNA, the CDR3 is TGTGCCAGCAGTTTAGTAGGCGGTGAGCAGTTCTTC. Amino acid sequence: CASSLVGGEQFF.